This T cell receptor beta chain was identified in a study of shared clonotypes between healthy human individuals. Profiled with immunoSEQ multiplex PCR; TCRdb holds only in-frame clones, not every one. Here the sample spans about 2 million clones, approximately 94% being singletons. Germline V gene data show CDR1 as LNHDA and CDR2 as SQIVND (reference sequence). The J segment lost 5 bases and the V segment lost 5 bases, leaving 7 bases of the junction unmatched. This CDR3 has 14 amino acids. CD45RO negativity and positive selection for CCR7 defined naive CD8 cells, a population that excluded terminally differentiated effector memory CD45RA+ cells.

This TCR derives from a man aged 18 to 30 in good health. The sequenced material came from naive CD8+ T cells sorted from blood. J is TRBJ1-1 and V is TRBV19; 8 nucleotides align to TRBD1. This CDR3 reads CASSSGGAMTEAFF. The CDR3 nucleotides read TGTGCCAGTAGTTCAGGGGGCGCGATGACTGAAGCTTTCTTT.